This TCR beta chain comes out of a study of identical twins. Whole-study findings and limits: Some out-of-frame alpha sequences were shared by twins, and these showed excess low generation probability.

Germline values: CDR1 SQVTM, CDR2 ANQGSEA. J was trimmed by 2 bases and V by 5 bases; bases with no gene match: 14. The CDR3 extends over 17 amino acids. In this sample, this clonotype turned up a few times. Antigen specificity is unknown. Each CDR3 protein gets one entry after TCRdb re-called the 5' RACE reads with MiXCR. The profile shows 300,000 to 400,000 distinct CDR3 sequences, approximately 10% of them singletons. The V call is TRBV29-1, the J call TRBJ2-1; 8 bases line up with TRBD2. The receptor was derived from a woman aged 45-59 years in good health. Input material: naive T cells sorted from blood. This CDR3 reads CSVIPAIAGRAYNEQFF. The CDR3 bases are TGCAGCGTTATCCCAGCTATCGCCGGGAGGGCCTACAATGAGCAGTTCTTC.